These T cell receptor beta chains were read from a single sample in a study of blood T cell repertoires in COVID-19. TCRdb keeps only in-frame clones here, not all; method: immunoSEQ multiplex PCR. The table shows more than 75,000 clones, with more than 80% occurring only once. Sequencing was performed on peripheral blood. Receptor source: a man aged 45-60 years with COVID-19, enrolled during active disease. Each CDR3 is given with its conserved first and last residue. The order of the fields is D gene, clone size, V gene, J gene, CDR3 protein, CDR3 DNA. D genes are given only for firm matches. Size is stated for part of the rows, as once, few or many counts, or as a class when the clone is expanded.

>TRBD1|NA|TRBV6-5|TRBJ2-5
CATRGRETQYF
TGTGCCACCAGGGGGCGGGAGACCCAGTACTTC
>NA|NA|TRBV9|TRBJ1-6
CASSVTRSIGSLHF
TGTGCCAGCAGCGTAACCCGGAGCATAGGTTCCCTCCACTTT
>NA|NA|TRBV5-1|TRBJ2-2
CASSPPQGGTGELFF
TGCGCCAGCAGCCCCCCGCAGGGCGGAACCGGGGAGCTGTTTTTT
>TRBD1|once|TRBV6-4|TRBJ2-2
CASSPTQGAYGELFF
TGTGCCAGCAGCCCTACTCAGGGGGCCTACGGGGAGCTGTTTTTT
>TRBD1|once|TRBV11-3|TRBJ2-1
CASSLAGTGHSEQFF
TGTGCCAGCAGCTTAGCCGGGACAGGGCATTCTGAGCAGTTCTTC
>TRBD1|NA|TRBV19|TRBJ2-5
CASAGQGLETQYF
TGTGCCAGTGCGGGACAGGGGTTGGAGACCCAGTACTTC
>TRBD2|few|TRBV2|TRBJ2-1
CASSEWSSGGNYNEQFF
TGTGCCAGCAGTGAATGGTCTAGCGGGGGGAATTACAATGAGCAGTTCTTC
>TRBD1|few|TRBV4-3|TRBJ1-2
CASSQDFTGANYGYTF
TGCGCCAGCAGCCAAGATTTTACAGGGGCTAACTATGGCTACACCTTC
>TRBD2|NA|TRBV5-1|TRBJ2-3
CASSFSGETDTQYF
TGCGCCAGCAGCTTTAGCGGGGAAACAGATACGCAGTATTTT
>NA|NA|TRBV6-5|TRBJ1-2
CASSYSAGGYTF
TGTGCCAGCAGTTACTCTGCGGGTGGCTACACCTTC
>NA|NA|TRBV27|TRBJ2-6
CASSKDRSNVLTF
TGTGCCAGCAGTAAAGACAGGTCCAACGTCCTGACTTTC
>TRBD1|NA|TRBV30|TRBJ1-2
CAWSVIQGKVYTF
TGTGCCTGGAGTGTAATACAGGGGAAGGTCTACACCTTC
>NA|NA|TRBV7-9|TRBJ2-7
CASSRDGRSYEQYF
TGTGCCAGCAGCCGAGACGGCAGGTCCTACGAGCAGTACTTC
>TRBD1|NA|TRBV6-6|TRBJ1-6
CATIPGQANSPLHF
TGTGCCACCATTCCGGGACAGGCAAATTCACCCCTCCACTTT
>NA|NA|TRBV19|TRBJ2-2
CASNLNTGELFF
TGTGCCAGTAATCTGAACACCGGGGAGCTGTTTTTT
>NA|NA|TRBV7-9|TRBJ2-5
CASSPEYF
TGTGCCAGCAGCCCGGAGTACTTC
>NA|NA|TRBV4-1|TRBJ2-1
CASSQAGGQTFSSYNEQFF
TGCGCCAGCAGCCAAGCGGGAGGACAGACATTTAGCTCCTACAATGAGCAGTTCTTC
>TRBD2|once|TRBV4-3|TRBJ2-7
CASSQDLAGAAGSEQYF
TGCGCCAGCAGCCAAGATCTAGCGGGGGCCGCTGGTAGCGAGCAGTACTTC
>NA|NA|TRBV30|TRBJ1-1
CAWGATVDTEAFF
TGTGCCTGGGGCGCTACCGTGGACACTGAAGCTTTCTTT
>NA|NA|TRBV25-1|TRBJ2-5
CASSEWGSQETQYF
TGTGCCAGCAGTGAATGGGGCAGCCAAGAGACCCAGTACTTC
>NA|NA|TRBV2|TRBJ2-7
CASSEEGWGEQYF
TGTGCCAGCAGTGAAGAGGGGTGGGGCGAGCAGTACTTC
>NA|NA|TRBV5-1|TRBJ2-1
CASSLAGSSYNEQFF
TGCGCCAGCAGCTTGGCCGGTAGCTCCTACAATGAGCAGTTCTTC
>NA|NA|TRBV30|TRBJ2-7
CAWSLGGGDEQYF
TGTGCCTGGAGCCTAGGGGGGGGCGACGAGCAGTACTTC
>TRBD2|NA|TRBV5-1|TRBJ2-1
CASSLPVSGGVNEQFF
TGCGCCAGCAGCTTGCCGGTTAGCGGGGGGGTAAATGAGCAGTTCTTC
>NA|once|TRBV19|TRBJ1-2
CASNGRFDGYTF
TGTGCCAGTAATGGCAGATTCGATGGCTACACCTTC
>NA|NA|TRBV7-9|TRBJ2-1
CASSPRASWGVMGEQFF
TGTGCCAGCAGCCCCCGGGCTAGCTGGGGGGTTATGGGGGAGCAGTTCTTC
>NA|NA|TRBV4-3|TRBJ1-2
CASSQDWTAESGYTF
TGCGCCAGCAGCCAAGATTGGACTGCAGAGAGTGGCTACACCTTC
>TRBD1|NA|TRBV19|TRBJ1-5
CASSRDRVSQPQHF
TGTGCCAGTAGTAGGGACAGGGTTAGCCAGCCCCAGCATTTT
>NA|NA|TRBV5-1|TRBJ2-3
CASSQSRGGGTDTQYF
TGCGCCAGCAGCCAATCCAGGGGTGGGGGAACAGATACGCAGTATTTT
>NA|NA|TRBV5-1|TRBJ2-1
CASSLPSDNEQFF
TGCGCCAGCAGCTTGCCTAGTGACAATGAGCAGTTCTTC
>NA|once|TRBV7-9|TRBJ1-5
CASSLDPGQPQHF
TGTGCCAGCAGCTTGGATCCCGGGCAGCCCCAGCATTTT
>NA|NA|TRBV28|TRBJ1-2
CASSLAQGNYGYTF
TGTGCCAGCAGTTTAGCCCAGGGGAACTATGGCTACACCTTC
>NA|NA|TRBV5-5|TRBJ1-5
CASSLGQPYSNQPQHF
TGTGCCAGCAGCTTGGGACAACCGTACAGCAATCAGCCCCAGCATTTT
>NA|NA|TRBV5-1|TRBJ1-2
CASKETAEDGYTF
TGCGCCAGCAAGGAGACAGCTGAGGATGGCTACACCTTC
>TRBD1|few|TRBV18|TRBJ2-7
CASSPGTGANEQYF
TGTGCCAGCTCACCAGGGACAGGGGCCAACGAGCAGTACTTC
>TRBD1|NA|TRBV4-3|TRBJ2-2
CASSLDRGDTGELFF
TGCGCCAGCAGCCTTGACAGGGGGGACACCGGGGAGCTGTTTTTT
>NA|NA|TRBV9|TRBJ2-2
CASSVDPRRGHTGELFF
TGTGCCAGCAGCGTAGACCCCCGGCGGGGGCACACCGGGGAGCTGTTTTTT
>TRBD1|NA|TRBV6-2/TRBV6-3|TRBJ2-2
CASSRTRGPGELFF
TGTGCCAGCAGCCGAACCAGGGGGCCCGGGGAGCTGTTTTTT
>TRBD2|NA|TRBV7-2|TRBJ2-7
CASSSGGALREQYF
TGTGCCAGCAGCTCCGGGGGGGCCTTGAGGGAGCAGTACTTC
>NA|NA|TRBV4-1|TRBJ2-7
CASSSGTVQYF
TGCGCCAGCAGCTCCGGGACTGTGCAGTACTTC
>TRBD1|NA|TRBV10-3|TRBJ2-2
CAISEFGDRATPNTGELFF
TGTGCCATCAGTGAGTTCGGGGACAGGGCAACCCCGAACACCGGGGAGCTGTTTTTT
>TRBD1|NA|TRBV6-1|TRBJ1-4
CASSEIKGQGNEKLFF
TGTGCCAGCAGTGAAATAAAGGGACAGGGGAATGAAAAACTGTTTTTT
>NA|NA|TRBV28|TRBJ1-1
CASSFGTKYTEAFF
TGTGCCAGCAGTTTCGGGACAAAATACACTGAAGCTTTCTTT